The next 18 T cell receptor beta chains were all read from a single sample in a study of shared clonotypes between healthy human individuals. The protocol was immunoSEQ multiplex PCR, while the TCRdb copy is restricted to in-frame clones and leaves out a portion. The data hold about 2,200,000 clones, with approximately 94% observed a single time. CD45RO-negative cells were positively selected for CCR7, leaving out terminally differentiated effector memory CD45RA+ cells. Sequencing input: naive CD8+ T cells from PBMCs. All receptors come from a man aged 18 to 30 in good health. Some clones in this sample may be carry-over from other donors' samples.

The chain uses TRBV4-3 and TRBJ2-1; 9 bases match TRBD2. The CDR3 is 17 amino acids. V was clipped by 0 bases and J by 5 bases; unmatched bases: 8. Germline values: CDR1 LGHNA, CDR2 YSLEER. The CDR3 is CASSQEVRLAGHNEQFF. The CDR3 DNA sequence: TGCGCCAGCAGCCAAGAAGTCAGGCTAGCGGGACACAATGAGCAGTTCTTC.

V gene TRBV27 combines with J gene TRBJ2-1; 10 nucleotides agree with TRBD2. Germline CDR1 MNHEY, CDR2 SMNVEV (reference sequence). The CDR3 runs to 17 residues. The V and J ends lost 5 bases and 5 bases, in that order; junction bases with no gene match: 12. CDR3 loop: CASSPFWGTSANNEQFF. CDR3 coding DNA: TGTGCCAGCAGTCCCTTCTGGGGGACTAGCGCGAACAATGAGCAGTTCTTC.

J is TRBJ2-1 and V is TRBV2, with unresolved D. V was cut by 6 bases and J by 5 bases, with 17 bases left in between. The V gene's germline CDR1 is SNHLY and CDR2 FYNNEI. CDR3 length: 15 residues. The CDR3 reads CASSPMRLVDNEQFF. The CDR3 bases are TGTGCCAGCAGCCCCATGAGACTGGTCGACAATGAGCAGTTCTTC.

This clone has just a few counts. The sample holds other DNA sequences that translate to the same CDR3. The CDR3 region is CASSYSIDSNQPQHF. The CDR3 DNA reads TGTGCCAGCAGTTACTCGATTGATAGCAATCAGCCCCAGCATTTT. The chain couples TRBV6-5 to TRBJ1-5; no clear D. Germline lookup yields CDR1 MNHEY and CDR2 SVGAGI. This CDR3 has 15 amino acids. V was clipped by 0 bases and J by 0 bases, with 6 bases between them.

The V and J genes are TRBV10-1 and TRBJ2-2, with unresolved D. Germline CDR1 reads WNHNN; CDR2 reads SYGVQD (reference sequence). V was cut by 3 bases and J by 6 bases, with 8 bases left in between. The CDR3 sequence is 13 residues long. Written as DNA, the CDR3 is TGCGCCAGCAGTGAAACAGTTGCCGGGGAGCTGTTTTTT. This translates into CASSETVAGELFF.

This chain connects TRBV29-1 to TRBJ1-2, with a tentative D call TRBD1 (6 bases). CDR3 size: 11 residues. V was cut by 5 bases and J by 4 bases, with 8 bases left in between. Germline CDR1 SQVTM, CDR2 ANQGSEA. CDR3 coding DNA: TGCAGCGTTAGGGGGATCTATGGCTACACCTTC. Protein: CSVRGIYGYTF. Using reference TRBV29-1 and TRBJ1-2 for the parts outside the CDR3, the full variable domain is SAVISQKPSRDICQRGTSLTIQCQVDSQVTMMFWYRQQPGQSLTLIATANQGSEATYESGFVIDKFPISRPNLTFSTLTVSNMSPEDSSIYLCSVRGIYGYTFGSGTRLTVV.

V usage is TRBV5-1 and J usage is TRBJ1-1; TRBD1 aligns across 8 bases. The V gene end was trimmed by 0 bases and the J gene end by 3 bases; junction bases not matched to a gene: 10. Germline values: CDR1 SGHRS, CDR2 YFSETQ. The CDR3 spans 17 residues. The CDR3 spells CASSLVSGTGYDTEAFF. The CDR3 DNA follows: TGCGCCAGCAGCTTGGTCTCCGGGACAGGCTACGACACTGAAGCTTTCTTT.

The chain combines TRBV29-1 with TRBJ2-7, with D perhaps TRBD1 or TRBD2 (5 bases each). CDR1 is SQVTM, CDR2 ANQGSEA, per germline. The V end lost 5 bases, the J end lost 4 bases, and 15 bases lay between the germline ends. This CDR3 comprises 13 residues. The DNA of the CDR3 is TGCAGCGTTTGTTTCCGGGACGCATACGAGCAGTACTTC. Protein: CSVCFRDAYEQYF.

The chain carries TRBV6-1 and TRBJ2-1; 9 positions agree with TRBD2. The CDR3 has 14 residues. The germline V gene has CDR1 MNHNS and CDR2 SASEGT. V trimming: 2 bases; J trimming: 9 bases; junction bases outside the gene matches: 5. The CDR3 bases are TGTGCCAGCAGTGAAATCGGCGGGGGGGGTGAGCAGTTCTTC. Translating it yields CASSEIGGGGEQFF.

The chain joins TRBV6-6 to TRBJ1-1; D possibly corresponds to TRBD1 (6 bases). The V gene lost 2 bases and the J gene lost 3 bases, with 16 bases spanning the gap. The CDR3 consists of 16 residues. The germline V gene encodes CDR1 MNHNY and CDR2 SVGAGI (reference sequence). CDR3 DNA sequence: TGTGCCAGCAGTTACCGGGGAAGGGGGGGCGACACTGAAGCTTTCTTT. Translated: CASSYRGRGGDTEAFF.

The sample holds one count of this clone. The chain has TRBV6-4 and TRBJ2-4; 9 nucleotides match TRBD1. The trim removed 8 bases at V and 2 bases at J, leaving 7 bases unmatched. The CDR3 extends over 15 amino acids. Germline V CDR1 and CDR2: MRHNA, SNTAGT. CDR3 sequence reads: CASGDRGMSKNIQYF. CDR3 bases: TGTGCCAGCGGCGACAGGGGGATGTCCAAAAACATTCAGTACTTC.

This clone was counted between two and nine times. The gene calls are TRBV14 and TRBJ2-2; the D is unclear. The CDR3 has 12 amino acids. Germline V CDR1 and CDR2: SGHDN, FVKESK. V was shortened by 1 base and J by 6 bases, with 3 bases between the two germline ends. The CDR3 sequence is CASSQGPGELFF. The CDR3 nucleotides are TGTGCCAGCAGCCAAGGTCCCGGGGAGCTGTTTTTT.

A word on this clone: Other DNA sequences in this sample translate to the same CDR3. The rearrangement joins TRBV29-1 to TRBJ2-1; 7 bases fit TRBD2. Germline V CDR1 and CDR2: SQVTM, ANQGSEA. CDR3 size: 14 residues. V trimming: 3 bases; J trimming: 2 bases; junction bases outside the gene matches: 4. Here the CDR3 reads CSVEGGRTYNEQFF. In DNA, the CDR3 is TGCAGCGTTGAGGGGGGGAGGACCTACAATGAGCAGTTCTTC.

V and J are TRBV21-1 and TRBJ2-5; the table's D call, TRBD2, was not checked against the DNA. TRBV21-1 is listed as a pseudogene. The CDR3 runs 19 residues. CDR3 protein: CASSKASWTSGRSQETQYF. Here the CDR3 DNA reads TGTGCCAGCAGCAAAGCGAGTTGGACTAGCGGGAGAAGCCAAGAGACCCAGTACTTC.

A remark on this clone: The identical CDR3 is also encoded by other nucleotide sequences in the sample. The CDR3, as DNA: TGTGCCAGCAGCCCAGGGAACACCGGGGAGCTGTTTTTT. The encoded protein is CASSPGNTGELFF. The genes are TRBV7-9 and TRBJ2-2; D not certain. CDR1 and CDR2 (germline): SEHNR, FQNEAQ (reference sequence). The CDR3 totals 13 residues. The V end was cut by 5 bases, the J end by 1 base, with 5 bases between.

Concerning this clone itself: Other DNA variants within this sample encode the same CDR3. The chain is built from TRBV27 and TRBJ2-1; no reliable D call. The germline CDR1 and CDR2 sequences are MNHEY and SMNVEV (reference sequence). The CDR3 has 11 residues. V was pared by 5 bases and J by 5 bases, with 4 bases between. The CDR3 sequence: CASSVHNEQFF. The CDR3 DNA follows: TGTGCCAGCAGTGTTCACAATGAGCAGTTCTTC.

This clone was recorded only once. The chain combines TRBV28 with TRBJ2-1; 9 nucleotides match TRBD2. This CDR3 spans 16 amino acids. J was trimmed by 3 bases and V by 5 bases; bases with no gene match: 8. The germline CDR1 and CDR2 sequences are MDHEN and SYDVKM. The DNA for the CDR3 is TGTGCCAGCAGTCCCCGACTAGCGGAGAACTACAATGAGCAGTTCTTC. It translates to CASSPRLAENYNEQFF.

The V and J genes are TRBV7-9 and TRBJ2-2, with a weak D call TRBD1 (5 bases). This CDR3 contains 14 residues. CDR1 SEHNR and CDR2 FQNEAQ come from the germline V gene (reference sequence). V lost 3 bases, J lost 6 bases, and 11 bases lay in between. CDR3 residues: CASSFNQGPGELFF. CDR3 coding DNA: TGTGCCAGCAGCTTTAACCAGGGTCCCGGGGAGCTGTTTTTT.